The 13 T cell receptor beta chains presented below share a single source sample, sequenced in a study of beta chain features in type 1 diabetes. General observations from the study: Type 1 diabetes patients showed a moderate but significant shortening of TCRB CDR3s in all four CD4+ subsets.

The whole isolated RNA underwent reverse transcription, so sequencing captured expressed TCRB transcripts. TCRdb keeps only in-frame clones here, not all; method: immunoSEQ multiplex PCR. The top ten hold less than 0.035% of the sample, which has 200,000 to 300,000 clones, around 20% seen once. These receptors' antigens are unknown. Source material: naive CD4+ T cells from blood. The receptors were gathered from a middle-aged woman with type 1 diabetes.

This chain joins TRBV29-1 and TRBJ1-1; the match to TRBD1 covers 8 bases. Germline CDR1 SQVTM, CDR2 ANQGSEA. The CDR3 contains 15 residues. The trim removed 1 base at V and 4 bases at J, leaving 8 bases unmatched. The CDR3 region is CSVEGPQGAITEAFF. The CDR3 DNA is TGCAGCGTTGAAGGGCCCCAGGGGGCGATCACTGAAGCTTTCTTT.

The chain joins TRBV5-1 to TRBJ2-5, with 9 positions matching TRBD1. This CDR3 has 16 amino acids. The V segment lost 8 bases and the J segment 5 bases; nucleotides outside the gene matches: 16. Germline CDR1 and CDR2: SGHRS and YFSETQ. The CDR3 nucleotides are TGCGCCAGTAAAACCGGGACAGGGACGGGTCGGGAGACCCAGTACTTC. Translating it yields CASKTGTGTGRETQYF. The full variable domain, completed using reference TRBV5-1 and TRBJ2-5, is KAGVTQTPRYLIKTRGQQVTLSCSPISGHRSVSWYQQTPGQGLQFLFEYFSETQRNKGNFPGRFSGRQFSNSRSEMNVSTLELGDSALYLCASKTGTGTGRETQYFGPGTRLLVL.

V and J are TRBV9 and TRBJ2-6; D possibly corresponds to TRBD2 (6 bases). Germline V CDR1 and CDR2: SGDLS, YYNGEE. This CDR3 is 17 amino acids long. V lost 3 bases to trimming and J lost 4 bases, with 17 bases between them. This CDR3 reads CASSGMPWGEGANVLTF. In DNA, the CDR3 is TGTGCCAGCAGCGGGATGCCCTGGGGGGAAGGGGCCAACGTCCTGACTTTC.

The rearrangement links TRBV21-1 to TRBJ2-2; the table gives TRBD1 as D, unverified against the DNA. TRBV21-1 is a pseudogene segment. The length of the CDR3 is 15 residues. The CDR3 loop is CASSGRDRDTGELFF. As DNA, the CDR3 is TGTGCCAGCAGCGGCCGGGACAGAGACACCGGGGAGCTGTTTTTT.

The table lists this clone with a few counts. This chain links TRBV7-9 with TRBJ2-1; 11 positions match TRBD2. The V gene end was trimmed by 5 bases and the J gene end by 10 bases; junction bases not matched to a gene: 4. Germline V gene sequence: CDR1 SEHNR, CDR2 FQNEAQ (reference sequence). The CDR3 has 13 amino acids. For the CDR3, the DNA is TGTGCCAGCAGCGCCCGACTAGCGGGAGAGCAGTTCTTC. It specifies CASSARLAGEQFF.

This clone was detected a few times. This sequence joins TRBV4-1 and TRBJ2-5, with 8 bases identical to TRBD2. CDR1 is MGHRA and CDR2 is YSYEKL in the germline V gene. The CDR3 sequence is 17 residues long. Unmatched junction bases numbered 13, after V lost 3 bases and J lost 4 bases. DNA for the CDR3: TGCGCCAGCAGCCAGCTCGCAGCGGGGGCCTTGGGAGAGACCCAGTACTTC. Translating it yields CASSQLAAGALGETQYF.

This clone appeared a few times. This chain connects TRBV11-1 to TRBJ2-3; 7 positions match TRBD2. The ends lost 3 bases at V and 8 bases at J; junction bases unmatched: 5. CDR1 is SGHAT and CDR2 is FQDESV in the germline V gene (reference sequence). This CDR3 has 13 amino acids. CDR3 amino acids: CASSLETGGTQYF. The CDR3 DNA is TGTGCCAGCAGCTTGGAGACGGGAGGTACGCAGTATTTT.

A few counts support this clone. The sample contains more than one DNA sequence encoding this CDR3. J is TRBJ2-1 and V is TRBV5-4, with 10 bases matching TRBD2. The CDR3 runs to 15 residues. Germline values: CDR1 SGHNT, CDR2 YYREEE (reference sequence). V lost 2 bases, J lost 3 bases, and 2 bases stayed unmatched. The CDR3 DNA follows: TGTGCCAGCAGCTTATCTAGCGGGAGCTACAATGAGCAGTTCTTC. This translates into CASSLSSGSYNEQFF.

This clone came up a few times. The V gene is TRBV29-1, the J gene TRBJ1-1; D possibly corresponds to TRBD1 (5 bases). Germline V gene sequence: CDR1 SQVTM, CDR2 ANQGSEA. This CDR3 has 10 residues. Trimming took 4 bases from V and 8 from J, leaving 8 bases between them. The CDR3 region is CSVGDSEAFF. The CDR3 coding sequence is TGCAGCGTTGGGGACTCAGAAGCTTTCTTT.

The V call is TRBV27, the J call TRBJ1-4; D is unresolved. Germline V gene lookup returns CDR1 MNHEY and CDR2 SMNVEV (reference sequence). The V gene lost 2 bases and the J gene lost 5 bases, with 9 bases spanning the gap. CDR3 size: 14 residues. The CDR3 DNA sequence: TGTGCCAGCAGTTTAAGCTTGATCAATGAAAAACTGTTTTTT. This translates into CASSLSLINEKLFF.

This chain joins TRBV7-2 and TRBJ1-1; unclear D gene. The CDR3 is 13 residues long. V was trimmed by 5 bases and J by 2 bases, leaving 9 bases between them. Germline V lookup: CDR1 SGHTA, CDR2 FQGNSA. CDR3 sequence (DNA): TGTGCCAGCAGCCAAACAGCCAACACTGAAGCTTTCTTT. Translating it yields CASSQTANTEAFF.

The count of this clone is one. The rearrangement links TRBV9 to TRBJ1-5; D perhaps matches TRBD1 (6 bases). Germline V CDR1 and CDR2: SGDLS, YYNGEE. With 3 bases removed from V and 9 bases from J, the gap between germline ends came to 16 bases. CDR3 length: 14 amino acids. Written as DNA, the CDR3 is TGTGCCAGCAGCGCAACAGGGCTTGCGAGGCCCCAGCATTTT. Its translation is CASSATGLARPQHF.

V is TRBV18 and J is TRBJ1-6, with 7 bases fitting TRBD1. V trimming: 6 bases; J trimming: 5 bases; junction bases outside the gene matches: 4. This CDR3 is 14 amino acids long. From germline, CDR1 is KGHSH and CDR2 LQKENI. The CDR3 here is CASSRDRDNSPLHF. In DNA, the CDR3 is TGTGCCAGCTCGCGGGACAGAGATAATTCACCCCTCCACTTT.